Below, 15 T cell receptor beta chains from the same sample are listed, as sequenced in a study of immune evolution from preneoplasia to lung adenocarcinoma. This table comes from immunoSEQ multiplex PCR, and its TCRdb copy is limited to in-frame clones, with some not included. Of more than 7,500 clones in the sample, about three quarters were seen once. The source material was FFPE minimally invasive lung adenocarcinoma tissue. These receptors were collected from an older person with lung adenocarcinoma. Some clones in this sample may be carry-over from other donors' samples.

The chain uses TRBV2 and TRBJ2-5, with D hard to call. The CDR3 is made up of 14 amino acids. Germline V gives CDR1 SNHLY, CDR2 FYNNEI. V lost 5 bases and J lost 5, with 15 bases in between. DNA of the CDR3: TGTGCCAGCAGTCCTCCCGGCGCCGTGGAGACCCAGTACTTC. Its protein product is CASSPPGAVETQYF.

The V gene is TRBV15, the J gene TRBJ2-7; D call uncertain. V lost 1 base and J 3 bases, leaving 7 bases between the germline ends. The germline CDR1 and CDR2 sequences are LNHNV and YYDKDF (reference sequence). CDR3 length equals 13 residues. DNA of the CDR3: TGTGCCACCAGCAGAGTACACAACTACGAGCAGTACTTC. Its protein product is CATSRVHNYEQYF. Looking up the rest from reference TRBV15 and TRBJ2-7 gives the full variable domain: DAMVIQNPRYQVTQFGKPVTLSCSQTLNHNVMYWYQQKSSQAPKLLFHYYDKDFNNEADTPDNFQSRRPNTSFCFLDIRSPGLGDTAMYLCATSRVHNYEQYFGPGTRLTVT.

The genes are TRBV9 and TRBJ1-5; a weak D match, TRBD1 (6 bases). Germline V gives CDR1 SGDLS, CDR2 YYNGEE. Trimming removed 0 bases from V and 3 bases from J, with 10 bases in between. The CDR3 runs to 15 residues. In nucleotides, the CDR3 is TGTGCCAGCAGCGTAGGGGGGGGCCCCAATCAGCCCCAGCATTTT. Protein product: CASSVGGGPNQPQHF.

The CDR3 sequence is CASSLETGANYGYTF. The CDR3 nucleotides read TGCGCCAGCAGTCTAGAGACAGGGGCTAACTATGGCTACACCTTC. This rearrangement joins TRBV5-1 to TRBJ1-2; TRBD1 aligns across 8 bases. Germline CDR1 is SGHRS and CDR2 is YFSETQ. The CDR3 runs 15 residues. V lost 5 bases to trimming and J lost 0 bases; unmatched junction nucleotides: 6.

The chain recombines TRBV7-3 with TRBJ2-2; TRBD2 might be the D (5 bases). CDR1 and CDR2 (germline): SGHTA, FQGTGA. This CDR3 contains 14 residues. V was cut by 5 bases and J by 6 bases, with 13 bases left in between. CDR3 in amino acids: CASSPIHGAGELFF. CDR3 bases: TGTGCCAGCAGCCCGATCCACGGGGCCGGGGAGCTGTTTTTT. Drawing the rest from reference TRBV7-3 and TRBJ2-2, the complete variable domain is GAGVSQTPSNKVTEKGKYVELRCDPISGHTALYWYRQSLGQGPEFLIYFQGTGAADDSGLPNDRFFAVRPEGSVSTLKIQRTERGDSAVYLCASSPIHGAGELFFGEGSRLTVL.

V is TRBV6-6 and J is TRBJ1-4, with D possibly matching TRBD1 (5 bases). Germline V CDR1 and CDR2: MNHNY, SVGAGI (reference sequence). The CDR3 has 15 residues. The ends were cut back, 5 bases at V and 5 bases at J, with 15 bases in the middle. The CDR3 is CASSPPGEGNEKLFF. The CDR3 DNA reads TGTGCCAGCAGTCCGCCCGGAGAGGGGAATGAAAAACTGTTTTTT.

The V and J genes are TRBV29-1 and TRBJ2-5; TRBD1 is a possible D gene (6 bases). V was shortened by 3 bases and J by 4 bases, with 12 bases between the two germline ends. This CDR3 contains 13 residues. Germline V gene lookup returns CDR1 SQVTM and CDR2 ANQGSEA. Written as DNA, the CDR3 is TGCAGCGTTGACAAGCGCAGGGGAGAGACCCAGTACTTC. Its protein is CSVDKRRGETQYF.

The chain couples TRBV28 to TRBJ2-1; no firm D call. Germline V gene lookup returns CDR1 MDHEN and CDR2 SYDVKM. The length of the CDR3 is 13 residues. Trimming took off 2 bases at V and 6 bases at J, with 8 bases between the two ends. CDR3: CASSLLPLNEQFF. The CDR3 nucleotides are TGTGCCAGCAGTTTACTCCCACTCAATGAGCAGTTCTTC.

The chain joins TRBV6-1 to TRBJ1-5, with 7 bases fitting TRBD1. The CDR3 is 15 residues long. Germline assignment: CDR1 MNHNS and CDR2 SASEGT. V shed 2 bases and J 5 bases; nucleotides not matched to a gene: 6. CDR3 sequence (DNA): TGTGCCAGCAGTGAATCACAGGGGACGTATCAGCCCCAGCATTTT. Translation: CASSESQGTYQPQHF.

This clone qualifies as medium-sized (0.01 to 0.1%). This chain connects TRBV19 to TRBJ1-2; D might be TRBD1 (6 bases). V was clipped by 5 bases and J by 5 bases, with 18 bases between them. The CDR3 has 15 amino acids. The V gene's germline CDR1 is LNHDA and CDR2 SQIVND (reference sequence). The DNA of the CDR3 is TGTGCCAGTAGTCAGACAGGTCGGGATTATTATGGCTACACCTTC. Its protein is CASSQTGRDYYGYTF.

The V call is TRBV13, the J call TRBJ2-7, with TRBD1 matching 9 bases. The V gene's germline CDR1 is PRHDT and CDR2 FYEKMQ (reference sequence). The CDR3 covers 13 residues. J lost 9 bases, V lost 5 bases, and 8 bases had no gene match. In DNA, the CDR3 is TGTGCCAGCAGCAGCGGGACAGGGTGGCTGCAGTACTTC. Translating gives CASSSGTGWLQYF.

The V and J genes are TRBV29-1 and TRBJ1-2; D uncertain. There are 11 residues in the CDR3. V shed 2 bases and J shed 4 bases, with 5 bases lying between them. Germline V gene lookup returns CDR1 SQVTM and CDR2 ANQGSEA. CDR3 protein: CSVEIGYGYTF. The DNA for the CDR3 is TGCAGCGTTGAAATAGGCTATGGCTACACCTTC.

The chain combines TRBV10-3 with TRBJ2-1; 13 bases line up with TRBD2. This CDR3 region has 16 residues. Germline CDR1 is ENHRY and CDR2 is SYGVKD. Trimming at V came to 5 bases and at J to 0 bases, leaving 1 base not matched to a gene. Here the CDR3 DNA reads TGTGCCATCAGTAGGACTAGCGGGAGCTCCTACAATGAGCAGTTCTTC. Translation: CAISRTSGSSYNEQFF.

This chain links TRBV27 with TRBJ2-1; D possibly corresponds to TRBD2 (6 bases). V was trimmed by 6 bases and J by 8 bases, leaving 14 bases between them. From germline, CDR1 is MNHEY and CDR2 SMNVEV (reference sequence). This CDR3 spans 13 amino acids. In DNA form, the CDR3 reads TGTGCCAGCAGCCCACTAGCTAGCCATGAGCAGTTCTTC. Translating gives CASSPLASHEQFF.

The chain uses TRBV5-4 and TRBJ2-5, with D possibly called TRBD1 or TRBD2 (6 bases each). Germline assignment: CDR1 SGHNT and CDR2 YYREEE (reference sequence). V lost 0 bases and J 2 bases, leaving 11 bases between the germline ends. CDR3 length: 15 amino acids. The CDR3 reads CASSLDRGAQETQYF. CDR3 sequence (DNA): TGTGCCAGCAGCTTGGATAGGGGGGCTCAAGAGACCCAGTACTTC.